These 16 T cell receptor beta chains share one sample of origin, sequenced in a study of CD4 T cells in relation to SARS-CoV-2 and coronaviruses. These receptors are not linked to any known antigen. Using immunoSEQ multiplex PCR, the repertoire was profiled, and TCRdb retains in-frame clones only, with some absent. Of about 36,000 clones in the sample, 77% were seen once. The sequenced sample was memory CD4+ T cells from PBMCs, cultured in vitro. The receptors originated from an adult with COVID-19.

The V gene is TRBV7-9, the J gene TRBJ2-3; TRBD1 or TRBD2 may be the D gene (5 bases each). There are 14 residues in the CDR3. Germline loops: CDR1 SEHNR, CDR2 FQNEAQ (reference sequence). V was trimmed by 5 bases and J by 3 bases, leaving 12 bases between them. For the CDR3, the DNA is TGTGCCAGCAGCGCCACGGGGACGACAGATACGCAGTATTTT. Translating gives CASSATGTTDTQYF.

The V gene is TRBV28, the J gene TRBJ1-5; weak D call: TRBD1 (6 bases). There are 14 residues in the CDR3. With 6 bases removed from V and 3 bases from J, the gap between germline ends came to 12 bases. Germline values: CDR1 MDHEN, CDR2 SYDVKM. CDR3 DNA sequence: TGTGCCAGCAGGGCGGGACAACACAATCAGCCCCAGCATTTT. As protein: CASRAGQHNQPQHF.

The chain is built from TRBV10-3 and TRBJ2-5; D could derive from TRBD1 or TRBD2 (5 bases each). Germline assignment: CDR1 ENHRY and CDR2 SYGVKD. The CDR3 has 14 residues. V was shortened by 2 bases and J by 8 bases, with 15 bases between the two germline ends. This CDR3 is CAISERGPEKTQYF. CDR3 DNA: TGTGCCATCAGTGAGCGGGGACCAGAGAAAACCCAGTACTTC.

This clone was seen once. The V and J genes are TRBV7-2 and TRBJ2-7; D is uncertain. Deletions cut 0 bases from V and 7 bases from J, with 10 bases between. The CDR3 is 13 residues long. Germline values: CDR1 SGHTA, CDR2 FQGNSA. The CDR3 protein is CASSLARRREQYF. The CDR3 DNA sequence: TGTGCCAGCAGCTTAGCGCGGCGCAGGGAGCAGTACTTC.

CDR3 amino acids: CASSSPGKDTEAFF. The CDR3 DNA reads as TGTGCCAGCAGTTCCCCAGGGAAAGACACTGAAGCTTTCTTT. The chain has TRBV27 and TRBJ1-1; D is perhaps TRBD1 (5 bases). V was clipped by 4 bases and J by 3 bases, with 12 bases between them. The CDR3 has 14 amino acids. Germline-derived CDR1 and CDR2 are MNHEY and SMNVEV (reference sequence).

V gene TRBV9 combines with J gene TRBJ2-3; D might be TRBD1 or TRBD2, each matching 5 bases. This CDR3 has 16 amino acids. Trimming took 6 bases from V and 0 from J, leaving 17 bases between them. The germline CDR1 and CDR2 sequences are SGDLS and YYNGEE. The DNA for the CDR3 is TGTGCCAGCACCCTAGGGGCGGGTAGTAGCACAGATACGCAGTATTTT. Translating it yields CASTLGAGSSTDTQYF.

This rearrangement joins TRBV5-1 to TRBJ2-3; D call uncertain. The CDR3 runs to 14 residues. V gave up 4 bases and J gave up 3 bases, with 12 bases separating them. In germline, CDR1 is SGHRS, CDR2 YFSETQ. CDR3 amino acids: CASSPTIGTDTQYF. CDR3 in DNA: TGCGCCAGCAGCCCCACTATTGGGACAGATACGCAGTATTTT.

The chain is built from TRBV10-3 and TRBJ2-3; 12 nucleotides line up with TRBD2. CDR1 is ENHRY and CDR2 is SYGVKD in the germline V gene. V lost 3 bases to trimming and J lost 4 bases; unmatched junction nucleotides: 8. The CDR3 covers 17 residues. CDR3 sequence: CAISEYQTSGRPDTQYF. The CDR3 DNA follows: TGTGCCATCAGTGAATACCAGACTAGCGGGAGACCAGATACGCAGTATTTT.

The V and J genes are TRBV30 and TRBJ2-1, with 12 positions matching TRBD2. The CDR3 sequence is 16 residues long. Germline CDR1 reads GTSNPN; CDR2 reads SVGIG (reference sequence). With V trimmed by 1 base and J by 5 bases, 6 bases remained unmatched. The CDR3 protein is CAWSGPRTSGNNEQFF. The DNA for the CDR3 is TGTGCCTGGAGTGGGCCTAGGACTAGCGGGAACAATGAGCAGTTCTTC. Variable domain in full (rest from reference TRBV30 and TRBJ2-1): SQTIHQWPATLVQPVGSPLSLECTVEGTSNPNLYWYRQAAGRGLQLLFYSVGIGQISSEVPQNLSASRPQDRQFILSSKKLLLSDSGFYLCAWSGPRTSGNNEQFFGPGTRLTVL.

CDR3 in DNA: TGTGCCAGCCGGGACAAAGCACGACCCCTCCACTTT. It codes for CASRDKARPLHF. The chain has TRBV19 and TRBJ1-6, with a weak D call TRBD1 (6 bases). Germline V gives CDR1 LNHDA, CDR2 SQIVND (reference sequence). The CDR3 is 12 amino acids. V lost 9 bases, J lost 12 bases, and 15 bases lay in between.

The chain couples TRBV29-1 to TRBJ2-1, with a possible D match to TRBD1 (5 bases). CDR3 size: 14 residues. The germline CDR1 and CDR2 sequences are SQVTM and ANQGSEA. V lost 0 bases and J 15 bases, leaving 21 bases between the germline ends. CDR3 coding DNA: TGCAGCGTTGAAGACCGCAGGACCAGGGAAGGTCTGTTCTTC. Its translation: CSVEDRRTREGLFF.

The chain carries TRBV5-4 and TRBJ1-6, with D unclear. CDR3 size: 14 residues. CDR1 and CDR2 from the germline V gene are SGHNT and YYREEE (reference sequence). The V end was cut by 5 bases, the J end by 6 bases, with 12 bases between. The CDR3 reads CASRDAAPNSPLHF. In DNA, the CDR3 is TGTGCCAGCAGGGATGCCGCTCCTAATTCACCCCTCCACTTT.

The chain recombines TRBV7-8 with TRBJ1-1; the D gene is possibly TRBD1 (5 bases). CDR1 SGHVS and CDR2 FQNEAQ come from the germline V gene. CDR3 length equals 15 residues. V lost 5 bases, J lost 4 bases, and 17 bases lay in between. CDR3 residues: CASSPKRVGGTEAFF. In nucleotides, the CDR3 is TGTGCCAGCAGCCCTAAACGGGTTGGGGGCACTGAAGCTTTCTTT.

The chain uses TRBV11-3 and TRBJ2-1, with 9 nucleotides matching TRBD2. Germline assignment: CDR1 SGHNT and CDR2 YENEEA. There are 16 residues in the CDR3. V shed 2 bases and J 7 bases; nucleotides not matched to a gene: 9. This CDR3 is CASSLFGGRAGNEQFF. CDR3 bases: TGTGCCAGCAGCTTATTTGGCGGGAGGGCCGGTAATGAGCAGTTCTTC.

This chain joins TRBV10-3 and TRBJ2-7; 9 bases are shared with TRBD2. The trim removed 4 bases at V and 5 bases at J, leaving 9 bases unmatched. CDR1 and CDR2 from the germline V gene are ENHRY and SYGVKD. There are 15 residues in the CDR3. The CDR3 loop reads CAISGGVAGAHEQYF. The CDR3 DNA is TGTGCCATCAGTGGTGGTGTAGCGGGAGCACACGAGCAGTACTTC.

In this sample, this clone turned up once. This chain connects TRBV15 to TRBJ1-1, with a possible D match to TRBD1 (6 bases). CDR3 size: 14 residues. V lost 3 bases and J lost 6, with 14 bases in between. Germline V gives CDR1 LNHNV, CDR2 YYDKDF (reference sequence). In nucleotides, the CDR3 is TGTGCCACCAGCAGGGGTGGACAGTACTCTGAAGCTTTCTTT. Residues: CATSRGGQYSEAFF.